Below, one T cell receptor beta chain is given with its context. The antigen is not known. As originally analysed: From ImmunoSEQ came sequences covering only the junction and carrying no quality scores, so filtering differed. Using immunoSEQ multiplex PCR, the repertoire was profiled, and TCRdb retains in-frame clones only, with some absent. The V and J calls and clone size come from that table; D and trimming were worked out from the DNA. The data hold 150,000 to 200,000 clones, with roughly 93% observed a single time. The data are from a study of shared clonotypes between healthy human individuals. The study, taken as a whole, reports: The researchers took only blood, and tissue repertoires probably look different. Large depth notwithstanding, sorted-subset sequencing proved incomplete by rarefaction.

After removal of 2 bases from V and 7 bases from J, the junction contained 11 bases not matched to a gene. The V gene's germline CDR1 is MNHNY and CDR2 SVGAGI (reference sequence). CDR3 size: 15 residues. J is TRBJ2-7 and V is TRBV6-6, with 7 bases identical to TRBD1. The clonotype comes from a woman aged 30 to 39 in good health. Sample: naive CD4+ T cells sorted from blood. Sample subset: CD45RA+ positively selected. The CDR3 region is CASSYKGTVLGEQYF. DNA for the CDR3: TGTGCCAGCAGTTACAAAGGGACAGTTCTAGGAGAGCAGTACTTC.